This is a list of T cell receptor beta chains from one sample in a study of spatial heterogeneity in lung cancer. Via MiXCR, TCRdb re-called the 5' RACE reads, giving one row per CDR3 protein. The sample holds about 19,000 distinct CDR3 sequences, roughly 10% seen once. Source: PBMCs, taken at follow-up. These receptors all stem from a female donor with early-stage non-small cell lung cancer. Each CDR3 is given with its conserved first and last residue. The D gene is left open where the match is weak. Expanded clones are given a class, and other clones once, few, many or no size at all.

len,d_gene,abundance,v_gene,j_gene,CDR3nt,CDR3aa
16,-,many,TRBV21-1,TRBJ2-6,TGTGCCAGCAGCAGAAAAAGGGGGCGTGGGGCCAACGTCCTGACTTTC,CASSRKRGRGANVLTF
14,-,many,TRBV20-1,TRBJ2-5,TGCAGTGCTAGAGATGGGGGCTGGCAAGAGACCCAGTACTTC,CSARDGGWQETQYF
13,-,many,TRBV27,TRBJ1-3,TGTGCCAGCAGTTCTCTTCATGGAAACACCATATATTTT,CASSSLHGNTIYF
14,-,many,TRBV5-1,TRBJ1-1,TGCGCCAGCAGCTTGGTGGGGCGGAACACTGAAGCTTTCTTT,CASSLVGRNTEAFF
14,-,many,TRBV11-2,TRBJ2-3,TGTGCCAGCAGCTTAGCGGGACGCACAGATACGCAGTATTTT,CASSLAGRTDTQYF
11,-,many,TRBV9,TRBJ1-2,TGTGCCAGCAGCGCACTCGGTGGCTACACCTTC,CASSALGGYTF
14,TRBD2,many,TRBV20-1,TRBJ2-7,TGCAGTGTGAGGGAGCAAGCGGGGGCCTACGAGCAGTACTTC,CSVREQAGAYEQYF
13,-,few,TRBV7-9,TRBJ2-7,TGTGCCAGCAGCTTAGCAGGGGGCTACGAGCAGTACTTC,CASSLAGGYEQYF
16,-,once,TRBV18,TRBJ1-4,TGTGCCAGCTCACCACGGACTTCGGGGAATAATGAAAAACTGTTTTTT,CASSPRTSGNNEKLFF
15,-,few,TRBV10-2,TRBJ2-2,TGCGCCAGCAGTGACAGGACCCAGAACACCGGGGAGCTGTTTTTT,CASSDRTQNTGELFF
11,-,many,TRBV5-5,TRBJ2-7,TGTGCCAGCAGCTTTTCTTTCGAGCAGTACTTC,CASSFSFEQYF
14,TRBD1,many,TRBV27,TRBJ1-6,TGTGCCAGCAGTAAGGGACAGGGCGGTTCACCCCTCCACTTT,CASSKGQGGSPLHF
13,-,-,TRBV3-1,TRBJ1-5,TGTGCCAGCAGCACCCAATTAGAGCAGCCCCAGCATTTT,CASSTQLEQPQHF
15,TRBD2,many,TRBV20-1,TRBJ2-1,TGCAGTGCCCCCCCGGGGGGAGGGCGGTACAATGAGCAGTTCTTC,CSAPPGGGRYNEQFF
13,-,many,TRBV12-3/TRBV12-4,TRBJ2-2,TGTGCCAGCAGGTCTGACGACACCGGGGAGCTGTTTTTT,CASRSDDTGELFF
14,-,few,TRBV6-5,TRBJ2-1,TGTGCCAGCAGTTACAGGGCAGGATCCAATGAGCAGTTCTTC,CASSYRAGSNEQFF
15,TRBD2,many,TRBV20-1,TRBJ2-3,TGCAGCGGGCGGGGGAGAGGAATCCGCACAGATACGCAGTATTTT,CSGRGRGIRTDTQYF
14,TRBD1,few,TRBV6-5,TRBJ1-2,TGTGCCAGCAGTTACCTGGACAGGGTGAATGGCTACACCTTC,CASSYLDRVNGYTF
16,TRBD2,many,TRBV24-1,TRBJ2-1,TGTGCCACCAGTGATTTTGGGACTACTGTCTACAATGAGCAGTTCTTC,CATSDFGTTVYNEQFF
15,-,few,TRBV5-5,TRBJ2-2,TGTGCCAGCCAGCCCTGGGGGCGCGACACCGGGGAGCTGTTTTTT,CASQPWGRDTGELFF
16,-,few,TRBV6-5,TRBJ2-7,TGTGCCAGCAGGCCTACTAGGACCCAGTACGCCGGGGTGCAGTACTTC,CASRPTRTQYAGVQYF
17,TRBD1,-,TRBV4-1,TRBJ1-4,TGCGCCAGCAGCCAAGATGAACCCGGGACAGTTAATGAAAAACTGTTTTTT,CASSQDEPGTVNEKLFF
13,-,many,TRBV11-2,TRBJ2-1,TGTGCCAGCAGCTTAGACGCGTACAATGAGCAGTTCTTC,CASSLDAYNEQFF
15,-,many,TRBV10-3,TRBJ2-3,TGTGCCATCAGTGTGGGCGGGACTAGCACAGATACGCAGTATTTT,CAISVGGTSTDTQYF
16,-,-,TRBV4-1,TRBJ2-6,TGCGCCAGCAGCCAAGACGGCCGGCTCTGGGCCAACGTCCTGACTTTC,CASSQDGRLWANVLTF
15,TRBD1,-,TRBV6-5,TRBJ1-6,TGTGCCAGCAGTCCTCCCAGGGGGCATAATTCACCCCTCCACTTT,CASSPPRGHNSPLHF
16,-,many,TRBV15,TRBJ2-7,TGTGCCACCAGCCCTCCCGGGACGGCCGGACGCCACGAGCAGTACTTC,CATSPPGTAGRHEQYF
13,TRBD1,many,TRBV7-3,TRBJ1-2,TGTGCCAGCAGCCGCGGGACAGGGGATGGCTACACCTTC,CASSRGTGDGYTF
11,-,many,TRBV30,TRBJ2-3,TGTGCCTGGGATAGGGGGGATACGCAGTATTTT,CAWDRGDTQYF
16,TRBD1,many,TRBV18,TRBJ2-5,TGTGCCAGCTCAAAATCCGGGACAGGGGAGAAAGAGACCCAGTACTTC,CASSKSGTGEKETQYF
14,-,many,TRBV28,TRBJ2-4,TGTGCCAGCAGTTTACGGCTAGCCAAAAACATTCAGTACTTC,CASSLRLAKNIQYF
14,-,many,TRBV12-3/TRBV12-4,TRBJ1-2,TGTGCCAGCAGCTCTTGGACGGCCCGGAGGGGCTACACCTTC,CASSSWTARRGYTF
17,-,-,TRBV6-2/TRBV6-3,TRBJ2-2,TGTGCCAGCAGTTACCTGCGGCAGGCCGTGAACACCGGGGAGCTGTTTTTT,CASSYLRQAVNTGELFF
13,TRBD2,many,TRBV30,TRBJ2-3,TGTGCCTGGAGACTAGCGGCCTCAGATACGCAGTATTTT,CAWRLAASDTQYF
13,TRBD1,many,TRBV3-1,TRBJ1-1,TGTGCCAGCAGGGACAGGGCGAGCACTGAAGCTTTCTTT,CASRDRASTEAFF
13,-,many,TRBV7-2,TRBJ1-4,TGTGCCAGCAGTTCGGAATGGAATGAAAAACTGTTTTTT,CASSSEWNEKLFF
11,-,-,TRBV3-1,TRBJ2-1,TGTGCCAGCAGCCCGGGAGCAAGGCAGTTCTTC,CASSPGARQFF
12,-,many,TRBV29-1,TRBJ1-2,TGCAGCGTCTCAGAGACAGGCTCTGGCTACACCTTC,CSVSETGSGYTF
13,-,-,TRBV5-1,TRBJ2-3,TGCGCCAGCTTTTCTCAGCAGAGGGATACGCAGTATTTT,CASFSQQRDTQYF
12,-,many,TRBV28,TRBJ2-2,TGTGCCAGCAGTTTATATCCCGGGGAGCTGTTTTTT,CASSLYPGELFF